These 4 T cell receptor beta chains originate from one sample sequenced in a study of shared clonotypes between healthy human individuals. Profiling relied on immunoSEQ multiplex PCR, and the TCRdb table lists in-frame clones only, not all of them. Among over a million clones listed, roughly 97% were seen once. Material for sequencing was naive CD4+ T cells sorted from blood. Indicated subset: CD45RA+ positively selected. Every receptor here comes from a man aged 25 to 45 in good health.

The V call is TRBV19, the J call TRBJ2-3; D uncertain. This CDR3 region has 12 residues. CDR1 is LNHDA, CDR2 SQIVND, per germline (reference sequence). Between the trimmed V and J ends, which lost 9 bases and 8 bases, there was a span of 15 bases. The CDR3 nucleotides read TGTGCCAGCTCTTCAACCCAAGGTACGCAGTATTTT. Its translation is CASSSTQGTQYF.

The chain has TRBV5-4 and TRBJ2-2; 13 bases are shared with TRBD2. The CDR3 spans 18 residues. Germline CDR1 reads SGHNT; CDR2 reads YYREEE (reference sequence). Germline trimming cut 4 bases from V and 6 bases from J; bases unmatched to any gene: 12. The chain's CDR3 is CASSHALTSGRPPGELFF. The CDR3 DNA reads TGTGCCAGCAGCCATGCCCTGACTAGCGGGAGGCCGCCCGGGGAGCTGTTTTTT.

V and J are TRBV5-1 and TRBJ2-5; weak D call: TRBD2 (5 bases). CDR3 length: 14 residues. The V end was cut by 1 base, the J end by 1 base, with 8 bases between. Germline CDR1 is SGHRS and CDR2 is YFSETQ. CDR3 sequence: CASSLRGFQETQYF. The CDR3 region has the DNA TGCGCCAGCAGCTTGAGAGGGTTCCAAGAGACCCAGTACTTC. Using reference TRBV5-1 and TRBJ2-5 for the parts outside the CDR3, the full variable domain is KAGVTQTPRYLIKTRGQQVTLSCSPISGHRSVSWYQQTPGQGLQFLFEYFSETQRNKGNFPGRFSGRQFSNSRSEMNVSTLELGDSALYLCASSLRGFQETQYFGPGTRLLVL.

The CDR3 here is CASSMGPRATYQPQHF. DNA for the CDR3: TGTGCCAGTAGTATGGGACCGCGTGCAACCTATCAGCCCCAGCATTTT. The J gene is TRBJ1-5, the V gene TRBV19, with D tentatively TRBD1 (5 bases). The CDR3 has 16 amino acids. Trimming stripped 3 bases from V and 5 bases from J, with 17 bases between. The germline CDR1 and CDR2 sequences are LNHDA and SQIVND (reference sequence).